The rows below give T cell receptor beta chains drawn from one sample of a study of early T cells in non-severe SARS-CoV-2 infection. TCRdb independently ran MiXCR on the 5' RACE reads; one entry per CDR3 protein. The table has 30,000 to 45,000 distinct CDR3 sequences, about 5.3% seen once; the top ten hold around a quarter. Sequenced material: whole blood. These TCRs come from an adult who was a healthcare worker with PCR-confirmed SARS-CoV-2 infection or an uninfected control (not recorded which). Both conserved end residues are part of each CDR3. Fields, in order: D gene, J gene, V gene, clone size, CDR3 length, CDR3 DNA, CDR3 protein. The D gene is left open where the match is weak. The size of a clone is reported for some rows only, either as once, few or many, or as a class for expanded clones.

d_call: .; j_call: TRBJ2-1; v_call: TRBV5-6; clone_size: many; cdr3_length: 15; cdr3_nt: TGTGCCAGCAGCTTGGGCGGGACACCCTACAATGAGCAGTTCTTC; cdr3_aa: CASSLGGTPYNEQFF
d_call: .; j_call: TRBJ2-3; v_call: TRBV6-1; clone_size: many; cdr3_length: 17; cdr3_nt: TGTGCCAGCAAGCAAGAAATAAGAGGGGGGAGCACAGATACGCAGTATTTT; cdr3_aa: CASKQEIRGGSTDTQYF
d_call: .; j_call: TRBJ1-2; v_call: TRBV5-4; clone_size: .; cdr3_length: 14; cdr3_nt: TGTGCCAGCAGCTTGGAAGGGCAGGGAATCCTCTACACCTTC; cdr3_aa: CASSLEGQGILYTF
d_call: TRBD1; j_call: TRBJ2-1; v_call: TRBV24-1; clone_size: many; cdr3_length: 17; cdr3_nt: TGTGCCACCAGTGATCCTACAACGGGGACAGGCGGCTATGAGCAGTTCTTC; cdr3_aa: CATSDPTTGTGGYEQFF
d_call: .; j_call: TRBJ1-2; v_call: TRBV28; clone_size: many; cdr3_length: 12; cdr3_nt: TGTGCCAGCTCTTGGCAGAACTATGGCTACACCTTC; cdr3_aa: CASSWQNYGYTF
d_call: .; j_call: TRBJ2-7; v_call: TRBV12-2; clone_size: many; cdr3_length: 16; cdr3_nt: TGTGCAAGTCGCCGCCCTTTGGGACTGCGGTACTCCCAGCAGTACTTC; cdr3_aa: CASRRPLGLRYSQQYF
d_call: .; j_call: TRBJ1-4; v_call: TRBV4-2; clone_size: .; cdr3_length: 16; cdr3_nt: TGTGCCAGCAGCCAAGAGGCGGGGGCGACTAATGAAAAACTGTTTTTT; cdr3_aa: CASSQEAGATNEKLFF
d_call: .; j_call: TRBJ2-2; v_call: TRBV11-2; clone_size: many; cdr3_length: 15; cdr3_nt: TGTGCCAGCAGCTTAGGCGGGTCGAACACCGGGGAGCTGTTTTTT; cdr3_aa: CASSLGGSNTGELFF
d_call: TRBD2; j_call: TRBJ2-7; v_call: TRBV28; clone_size: many; cdr3_length: 14; cdr3_nt: TGTGCCAGCAGCTCCGGCGGGAGGGCACACGAGCAGTACTTC; cdr3_aa: CASSSGGRAHEQYF
d_call: TRBD2; j_call: TRBJ2-1; v_call: TRBV30; clone_size: many; cdr3_length: 16; cdr3_nt: TGTGCCGGGCATACTAGCGAGAGGACCACGTACAATGAGCAGTTCTTC; cdr3_aa: CAGHTSERTTYNEQFF
d_call: .; j_call: TRBJ1-1; v_call: TRBV5-5; clone_size: many; cdr3_length: 16; cdr3_nt: TGTGCCAGCAGGGGAACAGGTTACTACCCGAACACTGAAGCTTTCTTT; cdr3_aa: CASRGTGYYPNTEAFF
d_call: .; j_call: TRBJ2-2; v_call: TRBV19; clone_size: few; cdr3_length: 15; cdr3_nt: TGTGCCAGTATCGGCACCCACCTTCACACCGGGGAGCTGTTTTTT; cdr3_aa: CASIGTHLHTGELFF
d_call: .; j_call: TRBJ1-1; v_call: TRBV2; clone_size: few; cdr3_length: 12; cdr3_nt: TGTGTCAGCACCGGACTTAGACCCCAAGCTTTCTTT; cdr3_aa: CVSTGLRPQAFF
d_call: TRBD1; j_call: TRBJ1-2; v_call: TRBV20-1; clone_size: many; cdr3_length: 18; cdr3_nt: TGCAGTGCTAGAGCTAGCCCAGGGACAGGGTGGGGGAACTATGGCTACACCTTC; cdr3_aa: CSARASPGTGWGNYGYTF
d_call: TRBD2; j_call: TRBJ2-1; v_call: TRBV18; clone_size: few; cdr3_length: 16; cdr3_nt: TGTGCCAGCTCACCAATGGCGGGAGGGCCCTACAATGAGCAGTTCTTC; cdr3_aa: CASSPMAGGPYNEQFF
d_call: .; j_call: TRBJ2-3; v_call: TRBV7-3; clone_size: few; cdr3_length: 15; cdr3_nt: TGTGCCAGCAGCTTAACCGGTGCCCTTCGGGATACGCAGTATTTT; cdr3_aa: CASSLTGALRDTQYF
d_call: .; j_call: TRBJ2-6; v_call: TRBV7-9; clone_size: many; cdr3_length: 16; cdr3_nt: TGTGCCAGCAGCTTAATCATCGGCTCTGGGGCCAACGTCCTGACTTTC; cdr3_aa: CASSLIIGSGANVLTF
d_call: TRBD2; j_call: TRBJ2-3; v_call: TRBV20-1; clone_size: many; cdr3_length: 15; cdr3_nt: TGCAGTGCTAGACGGGCTAGCGGGAGCACAGATACGCAGTATTTT; cdr3_aa: CSARRASGSTDTQYF
d_call: .; j_call: TRBJ2-7; v_call: TRBV12-5; clone_size: many; cdr3_length: 17; cdr3_nt: TGTGCTAGTGGTTTGGCAGACTACCGGGACGGCCACTACGAGCAGTACTTC; cdr3_aa: CASGLADYRDGHYEQYF
d_call: TRBD2; j_call: TRBJ2-3; v_call: TRBV7-8; clone_size: .; cdr3_length: 14; cdr3_nt: TGTGCCAGCAGCCTCTGGGCGGGAGATGGTACGCAGTATTTT; cdr3_aa: CASSLWAGDGTQYF
d_call: .; j_call: TRBJ1-1; v_call: TRBV6-1; clone_size: many; cdr3_length: 12; cdr3_nt: TGTGCCAGCAGTGACAGGAACACTGAAGCTTTCTTT; cdr3_aa: CASSDRNTEAFF
d_call: TRBD2; j_call: TRBJ2-5; v_call: TRBV2; clone_size: .; cdr3_length: 12; cdr3_nt: TGTGCCAACGGGGGGGCCCAAGAGACCCAGTACTTC; cdr3_aa: CANGGAQETQYF
d_call: .; j_call: TRBJ2-7; v_call: TRBV7-2; clone_size: many; cdr3_length: 15; cdr3_nt: TGTGCCAGCAGCACACAGACAGTGAGCTCCTACGAGCAGTACTTC; cdr3_aa: CASSTQTVSSYEQYF
d_call: .; j_call: TRBJ2-3; v_call: TRBV4-3; clone_size: many; cdr3_length: 13; cdr3_nt: TGCGCCAGCAGCCAAGATTGGGCAGATACGCAGTATTTT; cdr3_aa: CASSQDWADTQYF
d_call: .; j_call: TRBJ1-6; v_call: TRBV28; clone_size: many; cdr3_length: 15; cdr3_nt: TGTGCCAGCACCTCCAGTGGCTCCTATAATTCACCCCTCCACTTT; cdr3_aa: CASTSSGSYNSPLHF
d_call: .; j_call: TRBJ1-6; v_call: TRBV7-8; clone_size: many; cdr3_length: 15; cdr3_nt: TGTGCCAGCAGCCTGGGGCCGGAATATAATTCACCCCTCCACTTT; cdr3_aa: CASSLGPEYNSPLHF
d_call: .; j_call: TRBJ2-5; v_call: TRBV6-5; clone_size: many; cdr3_length: 10; cdr3_nt: TGTGCCAGCAGTGGAGAGACCCAGTACTTC; cdr3_aa: CASSGETQYF
d_call: TRBD1; j_call: TRBJ2-5; v_call: TRBV6-5; clone_size: many; cdr3_length: 16; cdr3_nt: TGTGCCAGCAGTTACTCTCAGGGGGCATTCCAAGAGACCCAGTACTTC; cdr3_aa: CASSYSQGAFQETQYF
d_call: TRBD2; j_call: TRBJ2-2; v_call: TRBV18; clone_size: many; cdr3_length: 19; cdr3_nt: TGTGCCAGCTCACCACCGGGTAGCGGGAGCTTCCGGAACACCGGGGAGCTGTTTTTT; cdr3_aa: CASSPPGSGSFRNTGELFF
d_call: TRBD1; j_call: TRBJ1-6; v_call: TRBV7-6; clone_size: many; cdr3_length: 16; cdr3_nt: TGTGCCAGCAGCTTAGGAAACAGGGGTCTGGGGTCACCCCTCCACTTT; cdr3_aa: CASSLGNRGLGSPLHF
d_call: TRBD1; j_call: TRBJ1-1; v_call: TRBV15; clone_size: many; cdr3_length: 16; cdr3_nt: TGTGCCACCAGCATTCCAGACAGGGTGAGGGGCACTGAAGCTTTCTTT; cdr3_aa: CATSIPDRVRGTEAFF
d_call: .; j_call: TRBJ1-6; v_call: TRBV6-2/TRBV6-3; clone_size: many; cdr3_length: 15; cdr3_nt: TGTGCCAGCAGTTACTCGGGAGGGAGAGATTCACCCCTCCACTTT; cdr3_aa: CASSYSGGRDSPLHF
d_call: TRBD2; j_call: TRBJ2-1; v_call: TRBV20-1; clone_size: many; cdr3_length: 15; cdr3_nt: TGCAGTGCAAGGACGGGACTAGCGGGGGACAATGAGCAGTTCTTC; cdr3_aa: CSARTGLAGDNEQFF
d_call: TRBD1; j_call: TRBJ1-1; v_call: TRBV28; clone_size: many; cdr3_length: 14; cdr3_nt: TGTGCCAGCAGTTTCCCTAACAGGGGCACTGAAGCTTTCTTT; cdr3_aa: CASSFPNRGTEAFF
d_call: .; j_call: TRBJ2-5; v_call: TRBV29-1; clone_size: many; cdr3_length: 13; cdr3_nt: TGCAGCGTTGAACCAGGGGTTAGGGAGACCCAGTACTTC; cdr3_aa: CSVEPGVRETQYF
d_call: .; j_call: TRBJ1-2; v_call: TRBV30; clone_size: many; cdr3_length: 12; cdr3_nt: TGTGCCTGGAGTAGCGCGGTTGGGGGCTACACCTTC; cdr3_aa: CAWSSAVGGYTF
d_call: .; j_call: TRBJ2-1; v_call: TRBV7-8; clone_size: many; cdr3_length: 15; cdr3_nt: TGTGCCAGCAGCTTGTGGGGGGACCTCTACAATGAGCAGTTCTTC; cdr3_aa: CASSLWGDLYNEQFF
d_call: .; j_call: TRBJ2-3; v_call: TRBV7-9; clone_size: many; cdr3_length: 13; cdr3_nt: TGTGCCAGCAGCCTTCTAGAGACAGATACGCAGTATTTT; cdr3_aa: CASSLLETDTQYF
d_call: .; j_call: TRBJ1-2; v_call: TRBV6-2/TRBV6-3; clone_size: many; cdr3_length: 14; cdr3_nt: TGTGCCAGCAGTTACGCCCTAACAGGAGGCGGCTACACCTTC; cdr3_aa: CASSYALTGGGYTF
d_call: TRBD1; j_call: TRBJ1-5; v_call: TRBV2; clone_size: many; cdr3_length: 15; cdr3_nt: TGTGCCAGCAGTGAAGAAGGGACAGGCAATCAGCCCCAGCATTTT; cdr3_aa: CASSEEGTGNQPQHF
d_call: .; j_call: TRBJ1-5; v_call: TRBV27; clone_size: many; cdr3_length: 15; cdr3_nt: TGTGCCAGCAGTTTAGGGAAAAGCGGAAATCAGCCCCAGCATTTT; cdr3_aa: CASSLGKSGNQPQHF
d_call: TRBD2; j_call: TRBJ2-1; v_call: TRBV4-1; clone_size: many; cdr3_length: 16; cdr3_nt: TGCGCCAGCAGCCAGCAACTAGCGGGAGGCTACAACGAGCAGTTCTTC; cdr3_aa: CASSQQLAGGYNEQFF
d_call: TRBD1; j_call: TRBJ2-7; v_call: TRBV2; clone_size: many; cdr3_length: 14; cdr3_nt: TGTGCCAGCAGTGGAGGGACAGGGGCCTACGAGCAGTACTTC; cdr3_aa: CASSGGTGAYEQYF
d_call: .; j_call: TRBJ2-7; v_call: TRBV3-1; clone_size: many; cdr3_length: 15; cdr3_nt: TGTGCCAGCAGCCAAGGTACGGAGACTCTTTACGAGCAGTACTTC; cdr3_aa: CASSQGTETLYEQYF
d_call: .; j_call: TRBJ1-1; v_call: TRBV7-3; clone_size: many; cdr3_length: 14; cdr3_nt: TGTGCCAGCAGCCAAAAGGGGGGCAGTACTGAAGCTTTCTTT; cdr3_aa: CASSQKGGSTEAFF
d_call: .; j_call: TRBJ1-2; v_call: TRBV12-3/TRBV12-4; clone_size: many; cdr3_length: 14; cdr3_nt: TGTGCCAGCAGTTTAGGTTACCCGGGGTCTGGCTACACCTTC; cdr3_aa: CASSLGYPGSGYTF
d_call: TRBD1; j_call: TRBJ1-2; v_call: TRBV30; clone_size: many; cdr3_length: 15; cdr3_nt: TGTGCCTGGACGGGGATTAGGACAGGGATGGGCGGCTACACCTTC; cdr3_aa: CAWTGIRTGMGGYTF
d_call: TRBD2; j_call: TRBJ2-5; v_call: TRBV2; clone_size: few; cdr3_length: 20; cdr3_nt: TGTGCCAGCAGTGAAGCCGGACTGGGACTAGCGGGAAGGAGGCGAGAGACCCAGTACTTC; cdr3_aa: CASSEAGLGLAGRRRETQYF
d_call: TRBD2; j_call: TRBJ2-1; v_call: TRBV7-3; clone_size: many; cdr3_length: 16; cdr3_nt: TGTGCCAGCAGCCAAAGTTCTAGCGGGGGGTACAATGAGCAGTTCTTC; cdr3_aa: CASSQSSSGGYNEQFF